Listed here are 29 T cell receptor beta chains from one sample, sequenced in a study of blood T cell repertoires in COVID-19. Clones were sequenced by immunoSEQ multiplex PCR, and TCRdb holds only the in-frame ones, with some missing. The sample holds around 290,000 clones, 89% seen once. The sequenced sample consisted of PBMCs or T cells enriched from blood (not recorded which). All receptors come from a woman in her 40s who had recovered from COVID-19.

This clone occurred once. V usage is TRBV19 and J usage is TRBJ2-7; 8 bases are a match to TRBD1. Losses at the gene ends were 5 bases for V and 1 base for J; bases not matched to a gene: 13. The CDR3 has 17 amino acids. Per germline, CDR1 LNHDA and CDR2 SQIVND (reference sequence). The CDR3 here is CASSSLGSRQGSYEQYF. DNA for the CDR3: TGTGCCAGTAGTTCCCTCGGGTCGCGACAGGGGTCCTACGAGCAGTACTTC.

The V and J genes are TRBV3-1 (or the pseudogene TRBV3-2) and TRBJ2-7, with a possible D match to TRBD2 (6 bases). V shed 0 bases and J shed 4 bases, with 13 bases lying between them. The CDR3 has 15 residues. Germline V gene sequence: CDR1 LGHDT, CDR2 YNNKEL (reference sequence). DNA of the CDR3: TGTGCCAGCAGCCAAGATCGGGGGATAGGGTACGAGCAGTACTTC. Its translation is CASSQDRGIGYEQYF.

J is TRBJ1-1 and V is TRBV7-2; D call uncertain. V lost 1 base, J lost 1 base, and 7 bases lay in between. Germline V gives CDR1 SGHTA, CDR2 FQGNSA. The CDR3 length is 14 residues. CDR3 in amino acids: CASSLGRKNTEAFF. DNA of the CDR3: TGTGCCAGCAGCTTAGGGCGGAAGAACACTGAAGCTTTCTTT. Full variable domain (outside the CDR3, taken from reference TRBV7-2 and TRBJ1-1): GAGVSQSPSNKVTEKGKDVELRCDPISGHTALYWYRQSLGQGLEFLIYFQGNSAPDKSGLPSDRFSAERTGGSVSTLTIQRTQQEDSAVYLCASSLGRKNTEAFFGQGTRLTVV.

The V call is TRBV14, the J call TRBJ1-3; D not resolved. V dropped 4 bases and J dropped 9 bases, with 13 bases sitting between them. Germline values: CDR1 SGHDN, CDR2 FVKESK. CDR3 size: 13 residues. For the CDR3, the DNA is TGTGCCAGCAGCCCGATTCCAGCGGGCACCATATATTTT. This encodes CASSPIPAGTIYF.

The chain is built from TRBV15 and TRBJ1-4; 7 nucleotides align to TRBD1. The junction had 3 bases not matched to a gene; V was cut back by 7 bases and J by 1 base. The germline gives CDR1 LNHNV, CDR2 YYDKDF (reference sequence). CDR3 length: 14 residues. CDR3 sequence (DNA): TGTGCCACCACAGGGGGGTTAACTAATGAAAAACTGTTTTTT. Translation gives CATTGGLTNEKLFF.

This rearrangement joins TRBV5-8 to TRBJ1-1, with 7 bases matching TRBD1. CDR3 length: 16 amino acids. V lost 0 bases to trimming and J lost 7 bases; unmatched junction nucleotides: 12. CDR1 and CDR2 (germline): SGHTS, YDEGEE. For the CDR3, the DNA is TGTGCCAGCAGCTTGGGGGCCGGACAGGTGTTATTTGAAGCTTTCTTT. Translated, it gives CASSLGAGQVLFEAFF.

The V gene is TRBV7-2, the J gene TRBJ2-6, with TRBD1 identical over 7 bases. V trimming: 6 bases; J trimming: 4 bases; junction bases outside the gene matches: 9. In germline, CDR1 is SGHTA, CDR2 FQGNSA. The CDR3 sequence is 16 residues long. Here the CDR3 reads CASSHPTGTGANVLTF. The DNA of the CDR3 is TGTGCCAGCAGTCACCCGACAGGGACCGGGGCCAACGTCCTGACTTTC.

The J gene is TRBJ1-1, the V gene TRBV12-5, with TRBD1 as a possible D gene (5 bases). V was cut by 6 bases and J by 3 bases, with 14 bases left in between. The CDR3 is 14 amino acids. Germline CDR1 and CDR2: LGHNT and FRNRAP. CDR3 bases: TGTGCTAGTGGCCCAGACAGTTCATACACTGAAGCTTTCTTT. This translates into CASGPDSSYTEAFF.

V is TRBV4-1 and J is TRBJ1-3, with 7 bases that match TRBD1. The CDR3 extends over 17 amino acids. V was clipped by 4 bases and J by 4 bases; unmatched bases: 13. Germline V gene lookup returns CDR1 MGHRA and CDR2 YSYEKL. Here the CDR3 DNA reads TGCGCCAGCAGCCCATTCCACTCACAGGGGTTGGGAAACACCATATATTTT. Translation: CASSPFHSQGLGNTIYF.

CDR3 in DNA: TGCGCCAGCAGCCAAAACACGGGAACCCGGTATAGCAATCAGCCCCAGCATTTT. Translating it yields CASSQNTGTRYSNQPQHF. J is TRBJ1-5 and V is TRBV4-1; no firm D call. Germline V gives CDR1 MGHRA, CDR2 YSYEKL. The V end lost 2 bases, the J end lost 0 bases, and 17 bases lay between the germline ends. The CDR3 runs to 18 residues.

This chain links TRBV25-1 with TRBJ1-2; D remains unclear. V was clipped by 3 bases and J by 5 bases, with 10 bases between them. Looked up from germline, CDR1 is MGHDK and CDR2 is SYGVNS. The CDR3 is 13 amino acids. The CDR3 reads CASSDPGLYGYTF. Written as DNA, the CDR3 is TGTGCCAGCAGTGATCCGGGGTTGTATGGCTACACCTTC.

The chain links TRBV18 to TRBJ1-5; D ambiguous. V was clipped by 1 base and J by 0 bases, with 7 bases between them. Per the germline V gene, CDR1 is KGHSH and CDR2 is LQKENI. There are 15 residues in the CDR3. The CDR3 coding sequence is TGTGCCAGCTCACCACTTGGCAGTAGCAATCAGCCCCAGCATTTT. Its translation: CASSPLGSSNQPQHF.

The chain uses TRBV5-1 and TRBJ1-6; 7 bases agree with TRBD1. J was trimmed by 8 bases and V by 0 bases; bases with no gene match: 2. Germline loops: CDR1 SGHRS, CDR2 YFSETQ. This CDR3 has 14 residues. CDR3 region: CASSLVGGDSPLHF. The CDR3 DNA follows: TGCGCCAGCAGCTTGGTAGGGGGCGATTCACCCCTCCACTTT.

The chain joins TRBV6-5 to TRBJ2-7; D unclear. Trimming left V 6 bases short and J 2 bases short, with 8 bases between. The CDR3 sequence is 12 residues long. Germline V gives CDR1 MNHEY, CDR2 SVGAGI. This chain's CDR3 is CASSPKPYEQYF. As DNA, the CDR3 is TGTGCCAGCAGCCCCAAGCCCTACGAGCAGTACTTC.

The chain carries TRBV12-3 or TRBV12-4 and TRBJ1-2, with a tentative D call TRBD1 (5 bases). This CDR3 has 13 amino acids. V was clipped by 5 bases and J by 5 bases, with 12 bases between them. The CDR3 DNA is TGTGCCAGCAGTCGTAGGGGCGAGTATGGCTACACCTTC. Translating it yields CASSRRGEYGYTF.

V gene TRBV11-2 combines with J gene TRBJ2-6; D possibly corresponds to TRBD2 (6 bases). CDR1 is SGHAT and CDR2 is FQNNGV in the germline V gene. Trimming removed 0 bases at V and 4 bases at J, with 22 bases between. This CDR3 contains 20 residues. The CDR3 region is CASSLEGEVWGSAGANVLTF. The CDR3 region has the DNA TGTGCCAGCAGCTTAGAAGGGGAGGTATGGGGGTCTGCCGGGGCCAACGTCCTGACTTTC.

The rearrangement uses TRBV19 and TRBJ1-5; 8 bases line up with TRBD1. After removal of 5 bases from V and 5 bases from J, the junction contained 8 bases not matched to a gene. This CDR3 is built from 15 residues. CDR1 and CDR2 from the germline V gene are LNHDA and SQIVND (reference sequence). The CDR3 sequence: CASSSRTGSDQPQHF. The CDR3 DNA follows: TGTGCCAGTAGTTCGCGGACAGGGTCCGATCAGCCCCAGCATTTT.

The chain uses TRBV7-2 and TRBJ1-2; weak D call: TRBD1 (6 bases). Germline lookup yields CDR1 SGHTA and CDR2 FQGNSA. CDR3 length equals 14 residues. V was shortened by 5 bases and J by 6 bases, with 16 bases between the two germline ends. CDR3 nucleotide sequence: TGTGCCAGCAGCAACTACAGGGTAGGGCATGGCTACACCTTC. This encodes CASSNYRVGHGYTF.

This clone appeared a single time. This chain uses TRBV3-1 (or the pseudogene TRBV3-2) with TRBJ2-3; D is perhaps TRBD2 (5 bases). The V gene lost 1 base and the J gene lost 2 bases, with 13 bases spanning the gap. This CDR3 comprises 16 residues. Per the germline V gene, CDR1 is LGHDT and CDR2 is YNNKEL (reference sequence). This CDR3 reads CASSQAWSGYTDTQYF. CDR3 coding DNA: TGTGCCAGCAGCCAAGCTTGGTCGGGATACACAGATACGCAGTATTTT.

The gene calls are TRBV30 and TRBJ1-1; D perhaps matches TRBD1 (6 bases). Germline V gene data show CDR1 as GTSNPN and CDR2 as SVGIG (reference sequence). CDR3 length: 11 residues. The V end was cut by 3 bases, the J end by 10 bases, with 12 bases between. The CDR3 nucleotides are TGTGCCTGGAGAGGGGGTGGGGGAGCTTTCTTT. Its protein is CAWRGGGGAFF. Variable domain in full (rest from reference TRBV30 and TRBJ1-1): SQTIHQWPATLVQPVGSPLSLECTVEGTSNPNLYWYRQAAGRGLQLLFYSVGIGQISSEVPQNLSASRPQDRQFILSSKKLLLSDSGFYLCAWRGGGGAFFGQGTRLTVV.

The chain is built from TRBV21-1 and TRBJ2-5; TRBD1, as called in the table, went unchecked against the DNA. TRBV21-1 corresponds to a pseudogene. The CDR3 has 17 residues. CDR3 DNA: TGTGCCAGCAGCACTAAAAAACATCAGGGTAGCACGGAGACCCAGTACTTC. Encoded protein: CASSTKKHQGSTETQYF.

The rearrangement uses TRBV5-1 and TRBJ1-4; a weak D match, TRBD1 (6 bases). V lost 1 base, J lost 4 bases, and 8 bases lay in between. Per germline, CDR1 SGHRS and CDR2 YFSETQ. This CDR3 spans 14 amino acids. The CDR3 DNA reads TGCGCCAGCAGCTTGCAGGGGTTTAATGAAAAACTGTTTTTT. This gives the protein CASSLQGFNEKLFF. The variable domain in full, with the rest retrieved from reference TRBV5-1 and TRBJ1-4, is KAGVTQTPRYLIKTRGQQVTLSCSPISGHRSVSWYQQTPGQGLQFLFEYFSETQRNKGNFPGRFSGRQFSNSRSEMNVSTLELGDSALYLCASSLQGFNEKLFFGSGTQLSVL.

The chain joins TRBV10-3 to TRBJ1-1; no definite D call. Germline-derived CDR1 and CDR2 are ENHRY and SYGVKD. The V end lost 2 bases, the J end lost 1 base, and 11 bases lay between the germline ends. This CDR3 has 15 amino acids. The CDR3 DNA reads TGTGCCATCAGTGAGAATAGAGTCGGGAACACTGAAGCTTTCTTT. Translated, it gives CAISENRVGNTEAFF.

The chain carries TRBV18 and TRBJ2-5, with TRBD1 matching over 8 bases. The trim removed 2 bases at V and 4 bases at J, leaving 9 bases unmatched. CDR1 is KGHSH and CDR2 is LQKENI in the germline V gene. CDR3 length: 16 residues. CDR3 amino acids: CASSPKQGVWGETQYF. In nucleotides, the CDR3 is TGTGCCAGCTCACCAAAACAGGGGGTCTGGGGAGAGACCCAGTACTTC.

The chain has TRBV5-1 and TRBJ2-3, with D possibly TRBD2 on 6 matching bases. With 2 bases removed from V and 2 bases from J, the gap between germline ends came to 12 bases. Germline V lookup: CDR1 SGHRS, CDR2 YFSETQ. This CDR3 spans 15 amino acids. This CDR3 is CASSLGTSYTDTQYF. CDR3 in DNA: TGCGCCAGCAGCTTAGGGACTTCATACACAGATACGCAGTATTTT. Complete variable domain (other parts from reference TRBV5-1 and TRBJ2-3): KAGVTQTPRYLIKTRGQQVTLSCSPISGHRSVSWYQQTPGQGLQFLFEYFSETQRNKGNFPGRFSGRQFSNSRSEMNVSTLELGDSALYLCASSLGTSYTDTQYFGPGTRLTVL.

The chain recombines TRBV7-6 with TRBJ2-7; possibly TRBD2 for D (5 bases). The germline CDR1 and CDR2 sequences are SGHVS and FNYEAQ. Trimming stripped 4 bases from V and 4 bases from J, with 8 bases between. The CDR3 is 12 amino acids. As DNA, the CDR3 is TGTGCCAGCAGCTCTCGAGGGTACGAGCAGTACTTC. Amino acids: CASSSRGYEQYF.

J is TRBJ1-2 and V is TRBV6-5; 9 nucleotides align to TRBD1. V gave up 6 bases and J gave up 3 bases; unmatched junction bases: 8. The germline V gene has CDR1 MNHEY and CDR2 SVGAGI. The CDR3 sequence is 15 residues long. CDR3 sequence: CASSLYRGRDYGYTF. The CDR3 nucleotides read TGTGCCAGCAGCCTCTACAGGGGGCGCGACTATGGCTACACCTTC.

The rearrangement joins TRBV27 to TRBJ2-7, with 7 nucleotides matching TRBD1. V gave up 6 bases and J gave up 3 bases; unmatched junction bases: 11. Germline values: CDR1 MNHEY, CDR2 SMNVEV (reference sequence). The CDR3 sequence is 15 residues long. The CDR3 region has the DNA TGTGCCAGCAGCCTTCAACCGGGACAGTTCTACGAGCAGTACTTC. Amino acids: CASSLQPGQFYEQYF.

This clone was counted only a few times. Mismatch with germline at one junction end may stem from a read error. This chain's CDR3 is CSVDRGSLEF. The CDR3 bases are TGCAGCGTTGACAGGGGGTCCCTAGAGTTC. J is TRBJ1-2 and V is TRBV29-1; 7 nucleotides line up with TRBD1. The germline V gene has CDR1 SQVTM and CDR2 ANQGSEA. The CDR3 totals 10 residues.